These 19 T cell receptor beta chains were all obtained from the same sample, sequenced in a study of blood T cell repertoires in COVID-19. Data came from immunoSEQ multiplex PCR; TCRdb stores just in-frame clones and leaves some out. Among hundreds of thousands of clones listed, approximately 80% were seen once. Sequencing used peripheral blood. Receptor source: a woman older than 75 with acute or convalescent COVID-19.

The CDR3 sequence is CASSYGTGGTEAFF. The CDR3 DNA reads TGTGCCAGCAGTTATGGGACAGGGGGGACTGAAGCTTTCTTT. The rearrangement joins TRBV6-5 to TRBJ1-1; 11 bases are a match to TRBD1. J was trimmed by 5 bases and V by 3 bases; bases with no gene match: 2. CDR3 length: 14 amino acids. The germline gives CDR1 MNHEY, CDR2 SVGAGI.

This clone was detected only once. The chain carries TRBV28 and TRBJ1-5; 11 bases match TRBD1. Germline CDR1 is MDHEN and CDR2 is SYDVKM. Unmatched junction bases numbered 6, after V lost 5 bases and J lost 6 bases. CDR3 size: 15 residues. The CDR3 DNA follows: TGTGCCAGCAGTCTCGGACAGGGGGCTATTCAGCCCCAGCATTTT. This codes for CASSLGQGAIQPQHF.

The V gene is TRBV3-1 (or the pseudogene TRBV3-2), the J gene TRBJ2-7; D perhaps matches TRBD2 (7 bases). The CDR3 consists of 15 residues. Trimming stripped 0 bases from V and 6 bases from J, with 15 bases between. CDR1 is LGHDT, CDR2 YNNKEL, per germline (reference sequence). CDR3 sequence reads: CASSQDPGGPREQYF. In DNA, the CDR3 is TGTGCCAGCAGCCAAGACCCGGGGGGCCCGCGCGAGCAGTACTTC.

The chain carries TRBV3-1 (or the pseudogene TRBV3-2) and TRBJ2-7; D may be TRBD2 (6 bases). V was trimmed by 0 bases and J by 3 bases, leaving 12 bases between them. The germline CDR1 and CDR2 sequences are LGHDT and YNNKEL (reference sequence). The CDR3 sequence is 15 residues long. CDR3 protein: CASSQDTGVHYEQYF. The DNA of the CDR3 is TGTGCCAGCAGCCAAGATACGGGAGTGCACTACGAGCAGTACTTC.

V and J are TRBV19 and TRBJ1-3; TRBD1 aligns across 7 bases. V was clipped by 7 bases and J by 0 bases; unmatched bases: 3. Germline CDR1 is LNHDA and CDR2 is SQIVND (reference sequence). This CDR3 has 14 amino acids. The CDR3 DNA reads as TGTGCCAGTACCGACAGGGACTCTGGAAACACCATATATTTT. This sequence encodes CASTDRDSGNTIYF.

The chain uses TRBV19 and TRBJ2-1, with a weak D call TRBD2 (5 bases). The germline V and J ends were trimmed by 4 bases and 7 bases, with 11 bases remaining between them. Germline lookup yields CDR1 LNHDA and CDR2 SQIVND (reference sequence). This CDR3 has 13 amino acids. The CDR3, as DNA: TGTGCCAGTAGTACCGTCCGGGGAAATGAGCAGTTCTTC. This sequence encodes CASSTVRGNEQFF.

V usage is TRBV6-6 and J usage is TRBJ1-1; a weak D match, TRBD1 (6 bases). The CDR3 sequence is 16 residues long. The germline gives CDR1 MNHNY, CDR2 SVGAGI (reference sequence). The V and J ends lost 0 bases and 3 bases respectively, with 14 bases between them. CDR3 in amino acids: CASSYSMEGGDTEAFF. In DNA form, the CDR3 reads TGTGCCAGCAGTTACTCGATGGAGGGGGGGGACACTGAAGCTTTCTTT.

This clone was counted once. The V gene is TRBV10-3, the J gene TRBJ2-2, with 8 bases that match TRBD2. V lost 6 bases, J lost 4 bases, and 7 bases stayed unmatched. This CDR3 has 15 amino acids. Germline values: CDR1 ENHRY, CDR2 SYGVKD. CDR3 in DNA: TGTGCCATCAGGTCAGCGGGAGAGGGCACCGGGGAGCTGTTTTTT. Translation: CAIRSAGEGTGELFF.

This clone was recorded once. This clone may be a read error of a much larger clone one base away. This chain joins TRBV2 and TRBJ1-2; tentative D call: TRBD1 (6 bases). The CDR3 is 13 residues long. Germline loops: CDR1 SNHLY, CDR2 FYNNEI. CDR3: CASIRDITYGYIF. The CDR3 DNA is TGTGCCAGCATCCGGGACATTACTTATGGCTACATCTTC.

Turning to this clone: The sample has other DNA sequences that encode this CDR3 too. The genes are TRBV29-1 and TRBJ2-7; TRBD2 aligns across 10 bases. This CDR3 comprises 12 residues. V gave up 6 bases and J gave up 3 bases; unmatched junction bases: 2. Germline CDR1 and CDR2: SQVTM and ANQGSEA. CDR3 coding DNA: TGCAGCGTCTCTAGCGGGAGCTACGAGCAGTACTTC. This sequence encodes CSVSSGSYEQYF.

J is TRBJ2-1 and V is TRBV12-3 or TRBV12-4, with 8 bases matching TRBD2. This CDR3 region has 13 residues. Trimming at V came to 4 bases and at J to 9 bases, leaving 5 bases not matched to a gene. The CDR3 DNA reads as TGTGCCAGCAGTTCCGGGAGCGGGGGTGAGCAGTTCTTC. It yields the protein CASSSGSGGEQFF.

A word on this clone: This sample includes further DNA sequences coding for the same CDR3. The rearrangement joins TRBV27 to TRBJ1-5; a possible D gene is TRBD1 (5 bases). CDR1 and CDR2 (germline): MNHEY, SMNVEV (reference sequence). This CDR3 comprises 14 residues. Trimming took 3 bases from V and 3 from J, leaving 9 bases between them. CDR3 coding DNA: TGTGCCAGCAGTTTTACAGGTTTCAATCAGCCCCAGCATTTT. This codes for CASSFTGFNQPQHF.

This sequence joins TRBV6-6 and TRBJ1-5; 10 nucleotides match TRBD1. The V gene's germline CDR1 is MNHNY and CDR2 SVGAGI (reference sequence). The CDR3 extends over 16 amino acids. After removal of 4 bases from V and 2 bases from J, the junction contained 5 bases not matched to a gene. As DNA, the CDR3 is TGTGCCAGCAGTTCCCGGGACAGGGGCCGCAATCAGCCCCAGCATTTT. As protein: CASSSRDRGRNQPQHF.

The rearrangement links TRBV30 to TRBJ1-1; no clear D. Trimming cost V 0 bases and J 9 bases, with 17 bases left between them. Germline V lookup: CDR1 GTSNPN, CDR2 SVGIG (reference sequence). This CDR3 is built from 14 residues. In DNA, the CDR3 is TGTGCCTGGAGTGTACGAGGGTTTGCGGGGAAAGCTTTCTTT. It encodes CAWSVRGFAGKAFF.

CDR3 sequence: CASVGQGHSNQPQHF. Here the CDR3 DNA reads TGTGCCAGTGTGGGACAGGGGCATAGCAATCAGCCCCAGCATTTT. The chain combines TRBV19 with TRBJ1-5, with 10 bases identical to TRBD1. The junction had 4 bases not matched to a gene; V was cut back by 8 bases and J by 0 bases. CDR3 length: 15 residues. Germline CDR1 and CDR2: LNHDA and SQIVND (reference sequence). The whole variable domain, filled in from reference TRBV19 and TRBJ1-5, reads DGGITQSPKYLFRKEGQNVTLSCEQNLNHDAMYWYRQDPGQGLRLIYYSQIVNDFQKGDIAEGYSVSREKKESFPLTVTSAQKNPTAFYLCASVGQGHSNQPQHFGDGTRLSIL.

This clone was seen once. The J gene is TRBJ2-3, the V gene TRBV28, with a tentative D call TRBD1 (7 bases). The CDR3 is 13 residues long. CDR1 is MDHEN, CDR2 SYDVKM, per germline. V lost 8 bases and J 9 bases, leaving 18 bases between the germline ends. The CDR3 loop is CASLTRQGGTQYF. CDR3 nucleotide sequence: TGTGCCAGCCTCACGAGACAGGGAGGAACGCAGTATTTT.

Only one count was recorded for this clone. The chain recombines TRBV7-9 with TRBJ1-3, with 7 bases lining up with TRBD1. Per the germline V gene, CDR1 is SEHNR and CDR2 is FQNEAQ (reference sequence). This CDR3 has 15 amino acids. With V trimmed by 3 bases and J by 4 bases, 6 bases remained unmatched. The CDR3 loop is CASSFTGARGNTIYF. The CDR3 region has the DNA TGTGCCAGCAGCTTTACAGGGGCCCGGGGAAACACCATATATTTT.

V is TRBV9 and J is TRBJ2-1; D may be TRBD1 (6 bases). Trimming removed 2 bases at V and 9 bases at J, with 24 bases between. The CDR3 is made up of 17 amino acids. The germline CDR1 and CDR2 sequences are SGDLS and YYNGEE. CDR3 DNA sequence: TGTGCCAGCAGCGTGGCGTCCGGCACAGGGAGAGAGGGTGAGCAGTTCTTC. It codes for CASSVASGTGREGEQFF.

J is TRBJ1-2 and V is TRBV3-1 (or the pseudogene TRBV3-2); D unclear. The CDR3 consists of 14 residues. Germline V lookup: CDR1 LGHDT, CDR2 YNNKEL (reference sequence). V was cut by 1 base and J by 2 bases, with 8 bases left in between. CDR3 loop: CASSQGAANYGYTF. DNA of the CDR3: TGTGCCAGCAGCCAAGGGGCAGCCAACTATGGCTACACCTTC.